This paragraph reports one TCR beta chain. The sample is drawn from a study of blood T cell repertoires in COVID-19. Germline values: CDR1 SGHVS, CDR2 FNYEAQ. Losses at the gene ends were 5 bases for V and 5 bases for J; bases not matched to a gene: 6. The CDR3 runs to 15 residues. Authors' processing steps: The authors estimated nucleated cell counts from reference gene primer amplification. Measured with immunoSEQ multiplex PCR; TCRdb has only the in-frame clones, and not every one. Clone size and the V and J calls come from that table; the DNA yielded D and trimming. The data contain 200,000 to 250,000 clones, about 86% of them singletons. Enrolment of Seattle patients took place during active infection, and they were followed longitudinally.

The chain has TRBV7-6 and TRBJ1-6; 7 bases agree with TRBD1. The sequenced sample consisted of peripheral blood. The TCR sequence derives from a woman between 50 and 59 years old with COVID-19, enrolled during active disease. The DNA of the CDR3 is TGTGCCAGCAGCCCCCGGACAGGTCATAATTCACCCCTCCACTTT. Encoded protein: CASSPRTGHNSPLHF.